This TCR beta chain was sequenced during a study of T-cell reconstitution after alpha-beta-depleted transplantation in children. General observations from the study: As was reported, about two months after transplant, alpha-beta T cells came from several hundred expanded graft clones. For some patients, TCRbeta diversity was high at day 60 because of recipient T cells and thymic progenitors that survived. T-cell numbers and diversity, one year after transplant, stemmed largely from T cells that were newly produced.

This sample's TCRbeta library carried unique molecular identifier barcodes. A single record per CDR3 protein comes from TCRdb applying MiXCR to the PCR reads. The table lists around 700,000 distinct CDR3 sequences, about an eighth of them singletons, with roughly 0.77% in the top ten. This clonotype was recorded many times. As yet, its antigen is unknown. The clonotype was recovered from a girl under 10 years old with congenital amegakaryocytic thrombocytopenia, due to receive a stem cell transplant. Source: PBMCs, taken before TCRalphabeta/CD19-depleted stem cell transplant.

CDR3 sequence reads: CASSLYPATSGYNEQFF. The DNA for the CDR3 is TGCGCCAGCAGCTTGTATCCGGCGACTAGCGGCTACAATGAGCAGTTCTTC. V gene TRBV5-1 combines with J gene TRBJ2-1, with 9 positions matching TRBD2. The CDR3 loop spans 17 amino acids. Germline trimming cut 1 base from V and 3 bases from J; bases unmatched to any gene: 8. Germline CDR1 reads SGHRS; CDR2 reads YFSETQ.